Listed here are 4 T cell receptor beta chains from one sample, sequenced in a study of control samples from healthy donors and cancer patients. Sequencing was performed with immunoSEQ multiplex PCR; in TCRdb, only in-frame clones are kept and a portion is missing. This repertoire shows around 170,000 clones, roughly nine tenths found once; its top ten account for 0.68%. The sample comprised blood. The receptors come from a woman aged 30 to 39 in good health.

The rearrangement uses TRBV7-9 and TRBJ2-7; D may be TRBD1 (6 bases). This CDR3 has 13 amino acids. V was clipped by 4 bases and J by 4 bases, with 11 bases between them. Germline assignment: CDR1 SEHNR and CDR2 FQNEAQ (reference sequence). The CDR3 here is CASSSQQGYEQYF. CDR3 in DNA: TGTGCCAGCAGCTCCCAACAGGGATACGAGCAGTACTTC.

This clone has just a few counts. V gene TRBV6-6 combines with J gene TRBJ2-2, with 9 positions matching TRBD1. V was pared by 2 bases and J by 8 bases, with 9 bases of the junction left unmatched. CDR1 and CDR2 (germline): MNHNY, SVGAGI (reference sequence). CDR3 length equals 16 residues. This chain's CDR3 is CASSYSGTGKKGELFF. The CDR3 DNA reads TGTGCCAGCAGTTACAGCGGGACAGGGAAAAAAGGGGAGCTGTTTTTT.

In nucleotides, the CDR3 is TGTGCCTGGAGTATCGGCGGGGATTACGGGGAGCTGTTTTTT. It yields the protein CAWSIGGDYGELFF. This chain connects TRBV30 to TRBJ2-2; the D gene is possibly TRBD2 (6 bases). The germline gives CDR1 GTSNPN, CDR2 SVGIG (reference sequence). Between the trimmed V and J ends, which lost 2 bases and 7 bases, there was a span of 14 bases. The CDR3 spans 14 residues.

This chain links TRBV14 with TRBJ2-7; TRBD2 agrees at 10 bases. In germline, CDR1 is SGHDN, CDR2 FVKESK. V lost 4 bases to trimming and J lost 7 bases; unmatched junction nucleotides: 7. The CDR3 is made up of 14 amino acids. The CDR3 protein is CASSPSGSRGEQYF. Written as DNA, the CDR3 is TGTGCCAGCAGCCCTAGCGGGAGTCGGGGAGAGCAGTACTTC.